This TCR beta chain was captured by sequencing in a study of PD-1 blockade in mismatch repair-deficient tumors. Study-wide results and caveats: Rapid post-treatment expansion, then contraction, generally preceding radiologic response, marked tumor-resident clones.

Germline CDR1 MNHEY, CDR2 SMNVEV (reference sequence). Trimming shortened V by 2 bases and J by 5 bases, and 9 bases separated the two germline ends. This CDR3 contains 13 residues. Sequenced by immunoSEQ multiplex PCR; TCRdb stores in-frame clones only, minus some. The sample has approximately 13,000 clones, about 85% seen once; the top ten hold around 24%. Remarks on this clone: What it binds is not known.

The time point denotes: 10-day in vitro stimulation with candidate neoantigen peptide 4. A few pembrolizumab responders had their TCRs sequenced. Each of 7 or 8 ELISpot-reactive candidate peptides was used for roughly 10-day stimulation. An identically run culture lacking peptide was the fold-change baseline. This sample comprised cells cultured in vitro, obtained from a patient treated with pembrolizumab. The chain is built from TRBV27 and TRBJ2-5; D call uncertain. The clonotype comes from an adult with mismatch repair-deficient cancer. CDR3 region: CASSLNFLETQYF. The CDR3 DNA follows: TGTGCCAGCAGTTTAAACTTCTTGGAGACCCAGTACTTC.